This T cell receptor (beta chain) comes out of a study of regulatory T cells in long-lasting Graves disease. Study-level findings and limits: New patients shared more than 750 public clonotypes, fewer than the approximately 2,500 shared by persistent patients.

Per the germline V gene, CDR1 is LNHDA and CDR2 is SQIVND (reference sequence). V lost 2 bases, J lost 2 bases, and 9 bases lay in between. The CDR3 spans 14 residues. Construction of the TCR beta libraries employed iRepertoire HTBI primers in conjunction with Arm-PCR of CDR3 regions. TCRdb itself ran the multiplex PCR reads through MiXCR, one entry per CDR3 protein. This table holds hundreds of thousands of distinct CDR3 sequences, roughly 13% found once. This sample's time point: newly diagnosed GD, antithyroid drugs for less than 3 months. PBMC-extracted RNA yielded the TCR library. This clonotype was recorded many times. The antigen is unknown. Another study also made use of these data, one on T cells in Graves' hyperthyroidism and ophthalmopathy. From that second work: Not enrolled were patients with uncontrolled infection, other autoimmune disease, pregnancy or lactation. Most clonotypes expanded in thyroid above 0.001 were likewise present in blood.

The V gene is TRBV19, the J gene TRBJ1-2, with D unclear. The sequence came from a man younger than 45 with Graves disease. The sequenced sample was peripheral blood mononuclear cells (PBMCs), obtained at new diagnosis, from a patient treated with antithyroid drugs. As DNA, the CDR3 is TGTGCCAGTAGTATACTAGGCAGCAACTATGGCTACACCTTC. It is translated as CASSILGSNYGYTF. The full variable domain, completed using reference TRBV19 and TRBJ1-2, is DGGITQSPKYLFRKEGQNVTLSCEQNLNHDAMYWYRQDPGQGLRLIYYSQIVNDFQKGDIAEGYSVSREKKESFPLTVTSAQKNPTAFYLCASSILGSNYGYTFGSGTRLTVV.